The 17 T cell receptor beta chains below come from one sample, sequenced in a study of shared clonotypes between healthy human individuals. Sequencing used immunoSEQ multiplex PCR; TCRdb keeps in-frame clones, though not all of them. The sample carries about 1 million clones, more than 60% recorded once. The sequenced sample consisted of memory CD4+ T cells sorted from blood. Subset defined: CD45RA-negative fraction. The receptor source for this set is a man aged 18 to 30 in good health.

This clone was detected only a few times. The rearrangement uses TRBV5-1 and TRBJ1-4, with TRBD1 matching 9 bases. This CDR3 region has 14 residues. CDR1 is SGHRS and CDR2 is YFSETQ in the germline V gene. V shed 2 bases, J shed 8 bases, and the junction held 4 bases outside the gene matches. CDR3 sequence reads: CASSFGTGKEKLFF. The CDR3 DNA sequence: TGCGCCAGCAGCTTCGGGACAGGGAAGGAAAAACTGTTTTTT.

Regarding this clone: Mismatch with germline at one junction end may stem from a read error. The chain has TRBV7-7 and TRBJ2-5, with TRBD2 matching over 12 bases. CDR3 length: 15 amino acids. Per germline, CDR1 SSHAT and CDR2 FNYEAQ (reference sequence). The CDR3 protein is CASSRGLAGSETQYF. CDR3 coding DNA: TGTGCTAGCAGCCGAGGACTAGCGGGGTCTGAGACCCAGTACTTC.

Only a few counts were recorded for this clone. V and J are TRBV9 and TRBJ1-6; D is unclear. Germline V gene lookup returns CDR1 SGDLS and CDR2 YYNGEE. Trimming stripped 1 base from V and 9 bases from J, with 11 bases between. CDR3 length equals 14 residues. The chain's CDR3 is CASSVSWTFSPLHF. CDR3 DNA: TGTGCCAGCAGCGTAAGTTGGACTTTTTCACCCCTCCACTTT.

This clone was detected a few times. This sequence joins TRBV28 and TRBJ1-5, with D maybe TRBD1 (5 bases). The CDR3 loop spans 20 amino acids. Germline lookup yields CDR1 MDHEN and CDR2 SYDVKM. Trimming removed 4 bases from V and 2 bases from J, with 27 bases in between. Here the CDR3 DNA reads TGTGCCAGCAGTTCCTGGTCGGGGGTGTCAGGGAAAAGGGGCAATCAGCCCCAGCATTTT. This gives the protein CASSSWSGVSGKRGNQPQHF.

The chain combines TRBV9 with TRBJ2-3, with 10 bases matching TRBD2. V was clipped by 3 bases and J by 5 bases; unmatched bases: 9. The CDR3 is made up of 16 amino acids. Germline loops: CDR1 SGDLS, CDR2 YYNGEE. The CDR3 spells CASSAPGSSGRDTQYF. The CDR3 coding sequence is TGTGCCAGCAGCGCCCCCGGGTCTAGCGGGAGAGATACGCAGTATTTT. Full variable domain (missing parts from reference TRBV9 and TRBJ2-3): DSGVTQTPKHLITATGQRVTLRCSPRSGDLSVYWYQQSLDQGLQFLIQYYNGEERAKGNILERFSAQQFPDLHSELNLSSLELGDSALYFCASSAPGSSGRDTQYFGPGTRLTVL.

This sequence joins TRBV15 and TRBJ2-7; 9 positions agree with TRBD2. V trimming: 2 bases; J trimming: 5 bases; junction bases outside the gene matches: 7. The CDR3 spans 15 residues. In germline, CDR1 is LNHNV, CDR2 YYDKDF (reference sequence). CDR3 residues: CATSRTPQRGDEQYF. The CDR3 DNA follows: TGTGCCACCAGCAGAACCCCACAGCGGGGGGACGAGCAGTACTTC.

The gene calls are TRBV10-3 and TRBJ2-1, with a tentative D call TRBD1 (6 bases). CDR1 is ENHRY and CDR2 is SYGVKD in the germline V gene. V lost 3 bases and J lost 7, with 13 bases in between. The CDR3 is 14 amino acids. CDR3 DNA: TGTGCCATCAGTGAAGCAGGGGCCGGGAATGAGCAGTTCTTC. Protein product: CAISEAGAGNEQFF.

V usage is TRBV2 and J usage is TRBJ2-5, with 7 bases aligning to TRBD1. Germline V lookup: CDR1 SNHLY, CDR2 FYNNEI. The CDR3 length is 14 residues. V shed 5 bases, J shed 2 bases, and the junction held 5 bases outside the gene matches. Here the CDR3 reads CASSYTGDQETQYF. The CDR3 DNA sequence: TGTGCCAGCAGTTACACAGGGGATCAAGAGACCCAGTACTTC.

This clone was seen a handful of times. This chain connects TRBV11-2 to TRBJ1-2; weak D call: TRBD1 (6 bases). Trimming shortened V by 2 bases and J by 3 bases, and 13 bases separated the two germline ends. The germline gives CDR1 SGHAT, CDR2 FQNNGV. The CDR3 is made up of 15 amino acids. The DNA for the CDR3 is TGTGCCAGCAGCTTACAACAGGGAGGGGACTATGGCTACACCTTC. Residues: CASSLQQGGDYGYTF.

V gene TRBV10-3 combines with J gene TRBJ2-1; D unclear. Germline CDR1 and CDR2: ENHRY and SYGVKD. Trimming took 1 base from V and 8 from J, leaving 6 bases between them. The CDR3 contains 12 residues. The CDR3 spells CAISEWAYEQFF. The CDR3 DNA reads TGTGCCATCAGTGAGTGGGCATATGAGCAGTTCTTC.

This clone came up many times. The CDR3 region has the DNA TGCGCCAGCAGCTACCAAGTCACAGGCCGCTCTGGAAACACCATATATTTT. It yields the protein CASSYQVTGRSGNTIYF. The rearrangement joins TRBV4-1 to TRBJ1-3, with D maybe TRBD1 (5 bases). Trimming pared 5 bases from V and 0 bases from J, leaving 17 bases between. CDR3 size: 17 residues. CDR1 and CDR2 (germline): MGHRA, YSYEKL.

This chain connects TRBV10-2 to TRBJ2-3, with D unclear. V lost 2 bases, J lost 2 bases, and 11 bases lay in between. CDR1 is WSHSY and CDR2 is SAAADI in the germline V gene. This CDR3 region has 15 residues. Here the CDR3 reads CASSEKGWNTDTQYF. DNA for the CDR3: TGCGCCAGCAGTGAGAAGGGTTGGAACACAGATACGCAGTATTTT.

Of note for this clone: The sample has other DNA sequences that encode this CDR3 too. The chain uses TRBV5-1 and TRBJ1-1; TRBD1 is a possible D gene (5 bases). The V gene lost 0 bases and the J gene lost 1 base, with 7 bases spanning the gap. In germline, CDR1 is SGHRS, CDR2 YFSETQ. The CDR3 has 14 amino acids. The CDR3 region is CASSLGQSNTEAFF. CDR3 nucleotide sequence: TGCGCCAGCAGCTTGGGACAGTCGAACACTGAAGCTTTCTTT.

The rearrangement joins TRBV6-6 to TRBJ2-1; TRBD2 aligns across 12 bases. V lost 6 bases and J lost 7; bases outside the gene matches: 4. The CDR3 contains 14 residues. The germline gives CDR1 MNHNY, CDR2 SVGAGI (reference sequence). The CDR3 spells CASRGTSGGNEQFF. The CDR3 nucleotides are TGTGCCAGCAGGGGAACTAGCGGGGGGAATGAGCAGTTCTTC.

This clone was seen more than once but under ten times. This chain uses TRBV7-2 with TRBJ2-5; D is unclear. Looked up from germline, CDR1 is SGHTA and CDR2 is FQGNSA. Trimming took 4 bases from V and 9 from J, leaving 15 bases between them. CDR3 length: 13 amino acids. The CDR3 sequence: CASSSSRISPQYF. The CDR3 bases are TGTGCCAGCAGCTCTTCTCGGATCTCTCCCCAGTACTTC.

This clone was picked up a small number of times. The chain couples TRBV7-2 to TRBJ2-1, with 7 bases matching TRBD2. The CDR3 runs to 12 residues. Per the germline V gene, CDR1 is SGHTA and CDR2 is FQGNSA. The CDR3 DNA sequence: TGTGCGGCGGGACTACCATCCAATGAGCAGTTCTTC. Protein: CAAGLPSNEQFF.

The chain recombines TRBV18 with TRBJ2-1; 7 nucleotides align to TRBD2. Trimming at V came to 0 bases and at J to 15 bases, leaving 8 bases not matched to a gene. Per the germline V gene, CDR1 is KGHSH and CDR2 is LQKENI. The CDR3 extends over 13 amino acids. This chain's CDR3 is CASSPPGREGVFF. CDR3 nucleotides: TGTGCCAGCTCACCACCAGGCAGGGAGGGTGTGTTCTTC.